The 32 T cell receptor beta chains given below trace back to one sample, sequenced in a study of post-analysis software for immune sequencing data. Whole-study results and caveats: The study found TRBV5-6, TRBV5-1 and TRBV20-1 among roughly 5 TRBV segments more frequent in patients than controls.

These receptors lack a known antigen. Every TCR beta cDNA library bore unique molecular identifiers. One entry per CDR3 protein, called by TCRdb with MiXCR from the PCR reads. The table has some 700,000 distinct CDR3 sequences, 55% to 70% seen once; the top ten hold approximately 10%. The specimen was blood. These TCRs come from a girl between 2 and 10 years old with multiple sclerosis.

The chain is built from TRBV6-2 or TRBV6-3 and TRBJ1-5; D is ambiguous. Per germline, CDR1 MNHEY and CDR2 SVGEGT. The CDR3 contains 17 residues. V lost 2 bases, J lost 6 bases, and 20 bases lay in between. The CDR3 DNA reads as TGTGCCAGCAGTTACGGGCTCTCGGGAGGAGACGGTCAGCCCCAGCATTTT. This encodes CASSYGLSGGDGQPQHF.

This clonotype was picked up a small number of times. The V call is TRBV7-9, the J call TRBJ2-1; D not certain. V was cut by 2 bases and J by 4 bases, with 12 bases left in between. CDR1 and CDR2 from the germline V gene are SEHNR and FQNEAQ (reference sequence). The CDR3 consists of 15 residues. CDR3 in DNA: TGTGCCAGCAGCTTAAACCCGGGCGATTACAATGAGCAGTTCTTC. Translated, it gives CASSLNPGDYNEQFF. Full variable domain (missing parts from reference TRBV7-9 and TRBJ2-1): DTGVSQNPRHKITKRGQNVTFRCDPISEHNRLYWYRQTLGQGPEFLTYFQNEAQLEKSRLLSDRFSAERPKGSFSTLEIQRTEQGDSAMYLCASSLNPGDYNEQFFGPGTRLTVL.

The rearrangement joins TRBV20-1 to TRBJ1-2; weak D call: TRBD1 (5 bases). Germline V gives CDR1 DFQATT, CDR2 SNEGSKA (reference sequence). Trimming removed 2 bases from V and 4 bases from J, with 14 bases in between. The length of the CDR3 is 14 residues. The CDR3 reads CSARRNQGSYGYTF. Here the CDR3 DNA reads TGCAGTGCTAGAAGAAACCAGGGCAGCTATGGCTACACCTTC.

This clonotype has a handful of counts. J is TRBJ2-6 and V is TRBV12-3 or TRBV12-4; D is undetermined. Trimming shortened V by 8 bases and J by 2 bases, and 7 bases separated the two germline ends. The CDR3 is made up of 13 amino acids. The CDR3, as DNA: TGTGCCAGCTTTGGGACTGGGGCCAACGTCCTGACTTTC. Its translation: CASFGTGANVLTF.

The chain couples TRBV24-1 to TRBJ1-1; D remains unclear. Germline V gene data show CDR1 as KGHDR and CDR2 as SFDVKD. The CDR3 sequence is 13 residues long. Trimming shortened V by 2 bases and J by 1 base, and 4 bases separated the two germline ends. The CDR3 loop reads CATSDSQNTEAFF. CDR3 DNA: TGTGCCACCAGTGATTCCCAGAACACTGAAGCTTTCTTT.

The CDR3: CASSPLAGLEEQFF. The CDR3 region has the DNA TGTGCCAGCAGCCCCCTAGCGGGACTAGAAGAGCAGTTCTTC. This rearrangement joins TRBV12-3 or TRBV12-4 to TRBJ2-1, with 9 bases lining up with TRBD2. This CDR3 has 14 residues. J lost 10 bases, V lost 6 bases, and 10 bases had no gene match.

This clonotype was seen only once. V usage is TRBV29-1 and J usage is TRBJ2-5; 11 bases fit TRBD1. The CDR3 is 12 residues long. The trim removed 7 bases at V and 6 bases at J, leaving 4 bases unmatched. Germline V lookup: CDR1 SQVTM, CDR2 ANQGSEA. The CDR3, as DNA: TGCAGCGGGGGACAGGGGGTTCAGACCCAGTACTTC. Residues: CSGGQGVQTQYF.

This clonotype appeared a few times. The chain uses TRBV10-3 and TRBJ2-7, with D unclear. This CDR3 is 13 amino acids long. Per the germline V gene, CDR1 is ENHRY and CDR2 is SYGVKD. The V and J ends lost 6 bases and 2 bases respectively, with 11 bases between them. CDR3 bases: TGTGCCATCAGAGGCAGTGCTACCTACGAGCAGTACTTC. As protein: CAIRGSATYEQYF.

This chain connects TRBV4-3 to TRBJ2-3, with 8 bases identical to TRBD2. Germline V gene sequence: CDR1 LGHNA, CDR2 YSLEER. After removal of 5 bases from V and 0 bases from J, the junction contained 10 bases not matched to a gene. The CDR3 loop spans 17 amino acids. The CDR3 region is CASSFGSGGGSTDTQYF. CDR3 in DNA: TGCGCCAGCAGCTTCGGATCGGGGGGGGGTAGCACAGATACGCAGTATTTT.

This chain connects TRBV3-1 to TRBJ2-1; 12 nucleotides match TRBD2. The CDR3 consists of 19 residues. The junction had 9 bases not matched to a gene; V was cut back by 0 bases and J by 3 bases. Germline CDR1 reads LGHDT; CDR2 reads YNNKEL (reference sequence). CDR3 DNA: TGTGCCAGCAGCCAAGATTGGGCTAGCGGGAGGGAATTCTACAATGAGCAGTTCTTC. Translated: CASSQDWASGREFYNEQFF.

This sequence joins TRBV5-1 and TRBJ2-5; 7 bases map to TRBD1. CDR1 is SGHRS, CDR2 YFSETQ, per germline. J lost 2 bases, V lost 3 bases, and 10 bases had no gene match. The CDR3 sequence is 16 residues long. The CDR3 DNA reads TGCGCCAGCAGCTCCACCCCGGGACAGAATCAAGAGACCCAGTACTTC. Protein: CASSSTPGQNQETQYF.

This clonotype appeared once. This chain connects TRBV7-2 to TRBJ2-3; D uncertain. This CDR3 spans 14 amino acids. In germline, CDR1 is SGHTA, CDR2 FQGNSA. V was pared by 2 bases and J by 2 bases, with 8 bases between. The CDR3 spells CASSLIGPTDTQYF. The CDR3 DNA is TGTGCCAGCAGCTTAATAGGGCCCACAGATACGCAGTATTTT.

The chain joins TRBV15 to TRBJ1-2; no clear D. This CDR3 is 15 amino acids long. CDR1 is LNHNV and CDR2 is YYDKDF in the germline V gene (reference sequence). Trimming removed 0 bases from V and 6 bases from J, with 14 bases in between. In DNA, the CDR3 is TGTGCCACCAGCAGAGATTTCCCGCGGGCCGATGGCTACACCTTC. The encoded protein is CATSRDFPRADGYTF.

This clonotype was observed a few times. This chain joins TRBV3-1 and TRBJ2-1; either TRBD1 or TRBD2 may supply D (6 bases each). V lost 1 base, J lost 9 bases, and 10 bases lay in between. Per the germline V gene, CDR1 is LGHDT and CDR2 is YNNKEL (reference sequence). The CDR3 spans 13 residues. CDR3 sequence: CASSQGRGGEQFF. As DNA, the CDR3 is TGTGCCAGCAGCCAAGGCAGGGGAGGTGAGCAGTTCTTC.

The chain recombines TRBV6-2 or TRBV6-3 with TRBJ1-2; no reliable D call. Trimming took 7 bases from V and 11 from J, leaving 17 bases between them. The germline gives CDR1 MNHEY, CDR2 SVGEGT. The CDR3 is made up of 12 amino acids. CDR3 sequence reads: CASTGNRIGYTF. The DNA of the CDR3 is TGTGCCAGCACCGGGAATCGGATTGGGTACACCTTC.

The chain carries TRBV10-3 and TRBJ2-5; 7 bases line up with TRBD1. Germline V gene sequence: CDR1 ENHRY, CDR2 SYGVKD. This CDR3 is built from 16 residues. The J segment lost 4 bases and the V segment lost 5 bases, leaving 13 bases of the junction unmatched. CDR3 sequence reads: CAISKSTGSAGETQYF. CDR3 nucleotides: TGTGCCATCAGTAAATCGACAGGGTCAGCAGGAGAGACCCAGTACTTC.

The chain has TRBV20-1 and TRBJ2-1, with a tentative D call TRBD2 (6 bases). CDR1 and CDR2 from the germline V gene are DFQATT and SNEGSKA (reference sequence). CDR3 length equals 13 residues. Trimming took 3 bases from V and 6 from J, leaving 12 bases between them. The chain's CDR3 is CSAREGPINEQFF. CDR3 coding DNA: TGCAGTGCTAGGGAGGGCCCAATCAATGAGCAGTTCTTC.

The chain uses TRBV7-9 and TRBJ2-7, with D hard to call. Germline loops: CDR1 SEHNR, CDR2 FQNEAQ (reference sequence). The CDR3 consists of 12 residues. The V end was cut by 0 bases, the J end by 6 bases, with 6 bases between. The CDR3 reads CASSLAALEQYF. CDR3 in DNA: TGTGCCAGCAGCTTAGCGGCCCTCGAGCAGTACTTC.

This clonotype was seen a single time. The gene calls are TRBV5-1 and TRBJ2-4; 9 bases are a match to TRBD1. The last part of the DNA fits TRBJ2-7 better; the J call may be wrong. The CDR3 totals 16 residues. Germline CDR1 is SGHRS and CDR2 is YFSETQ. The CDR3 nucleotides are TGCGCCAGCAGCGAACCGACAGGGGGACGAACCTACGAGCAGTACTTC. It encodes CASSEPTGGRTYEQYF.

The genes are TRBV6-1 and TRBJ2-1; maybe TRBD1 (5 bases). Germline assignment: CDR1 MNHNS and CDR2 SASEGT. The CDR3 is 11 residues long. The V and J ends lost 5 bases and 9 bases respectively, with 8 bases between them. The DNA for the CDR3 is TGTGCCAGCAGTAGGCAGGGTGAGCAGTTCTTC. Amino acids: CASSRQGEQFF.

The chain is built from TRBV4-2 and TRBJ2-5; 13 nucleotides line up with TRBD2. The J call may be incorrect, as the DNA end agrees better with TRBJ2-7. CDR1 LGHNA and CDR2 YNFKEQ come from the germline V gene. The CDR3 runs 16 residues. CDR3 coding DNA: TGTGCCAGCAGCCAAGAGGAGGGGACTAGCGGGGACGAGCAGTACTTC. Its protein is CASSQEEGTSGDEQYF.

This clonotype was recorded a few times. This chain uses TRBV12-3 or TRBV12-4 with TRBJ2-5, with D maybe TRBD1 (6 bases). There are 15 residues in the CDR3. V was cut by 0 bases and J by 2 bases, with 10 bases left in between. The CDR3 DNA is TGTGCCAGCAGTTTAGCCTTCGGACAGCAAGAGACCCAGTACTTC. Its translation: CASSLAFGQQETQYF.

This clonotype was recorded only once. CDR3 DNA sequence: TGTGCCAGCAGGGGATTTGGAAACACCATATATTTT. It encodes CASRGFGNTIYF. The chain has TRBV12-3 or TRBV12-4 and TRBJ1-3, with D unclear. The ends were cut back, 6 bases at V and 3 bases at J, with 6 bases in the middle. The CDR3 contains 12 residues.

The chain links TRBV9 to TRBJ2-3; TRBD2 matches at 11 bases. V gave up 6 bases and J gave up 2 bases; unmatched junction bases: 2. The CDR3 sequence is 14 residues long. Germline V gene sequence: CDR1 SGDLS, CDR2 YYNGEE. The CDR3 reads CASNSGGATDTQYF. The CDR3 coding sequence is TGTGCCAGCAATAGCGGGGGGGCCACAGATACGCAGTATTTT.

Here the CDR3 DNA reads TGTGCCAGCAGCCAAAGCGGCCAACGTCAGTTCTTC. This sequence encodes CASSQSGQRQFF. The genes are TRBV3-1 and TRBJ2-1, with D possibly matching TRBD2 (5 bases). Trimming pared 2 bases from V and 13 bases from J, leaving 12 bases between. Germline values: CDR1 LGHDT, CDR2 YNNKEL (reference sequence). The CDR3 runs 12 residues.

A remark on this clonotype: A read error may account for a junction end that differs from germline. The rearrangement joins TRBV5-6 to TRBJ2-1; no firm D call. The CDR3 is 15 amino acids. From germline, CDR1 is SGHDT and CDR2 YYEEEE. The CDR3 loop is CASSSLERIYNGQFF. The CDR3 DNA reads TGTGCCAGCAGCTCCCTCGAGAGAATATACAATGGGCAGTTCTTC.

This clonotype showed up just a few times. V and J are TRBV20-1 and TRBJ2-7; the D gene is possibly TRBD2 (5 bases). The germline V gene encodes CDR1 DFQATT and CDR2 SNEGSKA (reference sequence). V lost 1 base and J 3 bases, leaving 10 bases between the germline ends. CDR3 size: 13 residues. CDR3 bases: TGCAGTGCTAGAGGGGCGGGTAGCTACGAGCAGTACTTC. Amino acids: CSARGAGSYEQYF.

The chain recombines TRBV5-5 with TRBJ2-3; 8 nucleotides match TRBD2. This CDR3 has 16 residues. Trimming at V came to 4 bases and at J to 4 bases, leaving 11 bases not matched to a gene. Germline loops: CDR1 SGHKS, CDR2 YYEKEE (reference sequence). This chain's CDR3 is CASSHWSGSSADTQYF. The CDR3, as DNA: TGTGCCAGCAGCCACTGGAGCGGGAGCAGCGCAGATACGCAGTATTTT.

V gene TRBV6-2 or TRBV6-3 combines with J gene TRBJ2-7; 7 bases align to TRBD1. This CDR3 comprises 15 residues. Losses at the gene ends were 6 bases for V and 0 bases for J; bases not matched to a gene: 8. Germline lookup yields CDR1 MNHEY and CDR2 SVGEGT. The chain's CDR3 is CASRREQGISYEQYF. The CDR3 nucleotides are TGTGCCAGCAGACGGGAACAGGGGATCTCCTACGAGCAGTACTTC.

The chain is built from TRBV7-9 and TRBJ2-7; D is unclear. Germline-derived CDR1 and CDR2 are SEHNR and FQNEAQ (reference sequence). The CDR3 is made up of 12 amino acids. V was trimmed by 5 bases and J by 4 bases, leaving 9 bases between them. In nucleotides, the CDR3 is TGTGCCAGCAGCCCCGACAATTACGAGCAGTACTTC. As protein: CASSPDNYEQYF.

This chain joins TRBV20-1 and TRBJ2-1, with 11 bases that match TRBD2. This CDR3 comprises 17 residues. V gave up 5 bases and J gave up 2 bases; unmatched junction bases: 11. CDR1 DFQATT and CDR2 SNEGSKA come from the germline V gene (reference sequence). The DNA of the CDR3 is TGCAGTGCTGTCAAGAATACGGGACTAGCGGCCTACAATGAGCAGTTCTTC. It yields the protein CSAVKNTGLAAYNEQFF.

The V call is TRBV5-1, the J call TRBJ2-1, with TRBD2 matching over 11 bases. Looked up from germline, CDR1 is SGHRS and CDR2 is YFSETQ. There are 16 residues in the CDR3. After removal of 4 bases from V and 9 bases from J, the junction contained 12 bases not matched to a gene. CDR3 sequence reads: CASSVPLAGGHGEQFF. The DNA of the CDR3 is TGCGCCAGCAGCGTACCTTTAGCGGGAGGGCATGGTGAGCAGTTCTTC.